Included here is one T cell receptor (beta chain) sequence, with context. Profiling relied on immunoSEQ multiplex PCR, and the TCRdb table lists in-frame clones only, not all of them. The table records about 1 million clones, around four fifths of them present only once. This sample was included in a study of shared clonotypes between healthy human individuals. Germline CDR1 is MNHEY and CDR2 is SVGAGI. V was cut by 6 bases and J by 7 bases, with 7 bases left in between. CDR3 length: 12 amino acids. The TCR comes from a man aged 18-30 years in good health. The chain links TRBV6-5 to TRBJ1-6; D unresolved. Sequenced material: memory CD4+ T cells sorted from blood. Regarding subset: CD45RA-negative fraction. The CDR3 nucleotides are TGTGCCAGCAGGGTGACCAATTCACCCCTCCACTTT. Amino acid sequence: CASRVTNSPLHF.